These 21 T cell receptor beta chains were all obtained from the same sample, sequenced in a study of low-dose radiotherapy and immunotherapy resistance in tumors. Both TCRalpha and TCRbeta chains were reverse transcribed with V-gene-specific primers. With a V-primer adapter and a constant-region primer, TCRs were amplified for 20 PCR cycles. TCRdb re-called the reads with MiXCR, one entry per CDR3 protein. Of 85,000 to 95,000 distinct CDR3 sequences in the sample, 9.4% were seen once. Stated time point: before trial treatment. The sequenced sample was PBMCs, obtained before treatment. The receptor source for this set is a male donor with prostate cancer.

At least ten counts were recorded for this clonotype. The chain is built from TRBV23-1 and TRBJ2-6, with D possibly matching TRBD2 (7 bases). TRBV23-1 is filed as an ORF, its function uncertain. Trimming removed 5 bases from V and 8 bases from J, with 25 bases in between. The CDR3 loop spans 18 amino acids. CDR3 sequence (DNA): TGCGCCAGCAGTACAAATAGGGCGGGGGCGAAACAAACCAACGTCCTGACTTTC. Protein sequence: CASSTNRAGAKQTNVLTF.

A single count supports this clonotype. The junction differs from germline at one of its ends, possibly a read error. The V gene is TRBV5-3, the J gene TRBJ2-1, with TRBD2 matching 9 bases. TRBV5-3 is identified as an open reading frame with a role that is uncertain. This CDR3 has 15 residues. CDR3 loop: CASSLASGIGNEQFF. The CDR3 nucleotides are TGTGCCAGCAGCTTGGCTAGCGGGATCGGGAATGAGCAGTTCTTC.

The J gene is TRBJ2-7, the V gene TRBV6-6; D is unresolved. Trimming cost V 7 bases and J 1 base, with 14 bases left between them. Germline loops: CDR1 MNHNY, CDR2 SVGAGI (reference sequence). The CDR3 is 14 residues long. The CDR3 nucleotides read TGTGCCAGCACCCCCGAGCGTATTTCCTACGAGCAGTACTTC. Translation: CASTPERISYEQYF.

Ten or more counts support this clonotype. The chain carries TRBV7-8 and TRBJ1-2, with 7 positions matching TRBD1. CDR1 and CDR2 from the germline V gene are SGHVS and FQNEAQ. The V and J ends lost 3 bases and 5 bases, in that order; junction bases with no gene match: 6. The CDR3 runs 14 residues. The CDR3 nucleotides read TGTGCCAGCAGCTTGGGGACAGTTGAGTATGGCTACACCTTC. As protein: CASSLGTVEYGYTF.

In this sample, this clonotype turned up many times. V gene TRBV3-1 combines with J gene TRBJ2-7; D possibly corresponds to TRBD2 (5 bases). This CDR3 is 13 amino acids long. V lost 4 bases and J lost 2, with 9 bases in between. CDR1 and CDR2 (germline): LGHDT, YNNKEL (reference sequence). The CDR3 DNA reads as TGTGCCAGCAGCCCAGCGGTACCCTACGAGCAGTACTTC. This encodes CASSPAVPYEQYF.

This clonotype was counted at least ten times. The chain is built from TRBV19 and TRBJ1-5; no clear D. Germline-derived CDR1 and CDR2 are LNHDA and SQIVND (reference sequence). This CDR3 region has 12 residues. The V gene lost 3 bases and the J gene lost 9 bases, with 9 bases spanning the gap. The CDR3 coding sequence is TGTGCCAGTAGTATTCCCCTTTCGCCCCAGCATTTT. Protein sequence: CASSIPLSPQHF.

As for this clonotype: A read error is the likely source, as a far larger clone sits one nucleotide away. The chain couples TRBV4-1 to TRBJ2-7; TRBD1 aligns across 10 bases. Germline V gene lookup returns CDR1 MGHRA and CDR2 YSYEKL. CDR3 length: 17 amino acids. DNA of the CDR3: TGCGCCAGCAGCCAAGAAAAGGGACAGGGGCTTTCCTACGAGCAGGACTTC. This codes for CASSQEKGQGLSYEQDF.

This clonotype was seen repeatedly, ten times or more. This chain uses TRBV6-6 with TRBJ1-3, with TRBD1 identical over 9 bases. CDR1 MNHNY and CDR2 SVGAGI come from the germline V gene (reference sequence). The CDR3 covers 16 residues. Trimming cost V 1 base and J 3 bases; bases outside gene matches: 4. CDR3 in amino acids: CASSYFTGGGGNTIYF. CDR3 bases: TGTGCCAGCAGTTACTTTACAGGGGGCGGTGGAAACACCATATATTTT.

This clonotype was detected ten times or more. V gene TRBV14 combines with J gene TRBJ2-7, with 11 bases matching TRBD2. Germline-derived CDR1 and CDR2 are SGHDN and FVKESK. The ends lost 5 bases at V and 4 bases at J; junction bases unmatched: 7. This CDR3 is 15 amino acids long. The CDR3 DNA reads TGTGCCAGCAGCGAAGGGACTAGCGGACCATACGAGCAGTACTTC. Translating it yields CASSEGTSGPYEQYF.

The sample holds many counts of this clonotype. CDR3 nucleotides: TGTGCCAGCAGCTTAGTTACGGGAGTATCCGGGGAGCTGTTTTTT. Its translation is CASSLVTGVSGELFF. This chain joins TRBV11-2 and TRBJ2-2, with D possibly matching TRBD2 (6 bases). The length of the CDR3 is 15 residues. From germline, CDR1 is SGHAT and CDR2 FQNNGV. V was trimmed by 1 base and J by 6 bases, leaving 12 bases between them.

This clonotype was detected ten times or more. The chain combines TRBV20-1 with TRBJ2-7; 7 nucleotides align to TRBD1. This CDR3 is 13 amino acids long. Germline CDR1 and CDR2: DFQATT and SNEGSKA (reference sequence). J lost 2 bases, V lost 5 bases, and 6 bases had no gene match. DNA for the CDR3: TGCAGTGCTGATTTGGGACAGACCTACGAGCAGTACTTC. As protein: CSADLGQTYEQYF.

This clonotype has ten or more counts. The rearrangement joins TRBV29-1 to TRBJ2-5; D is perhaps TRBD1 (5 bases). Trimming removed 0 bases from V and 6 bases from J, with 8 bases in between. This CDR3 has 12 residues. CDR1 SQVTM and CDR2 ANQGSEA come from the germline V gene. Here the CDR3 DNA reads TGCAGCGTTGAAGACAGGGAACAGACCCAGTACTTC. It codes for CSVEDREQTQYF.

This clonotype was counted at least ten times. The rearrangement links TRBV28 to TRBJ2-7, with 10 bases matching TRBD1. The CDR3 totals 16 residues. After removal of 1 base from V and 3 bases from J, the junction contained 6 bases not matched to a gene. Germline values: CDR1 MDHEN, CDR2 SYDVKM. The CDR3 here is CASSLYAGQGVYEQYF. CDR3 nucleotide sequence: TGTGCCAGCAGTTTATATGCCGGACAGGGGGTCTACGAGCAGTACTTC.

This clonotype has a count of ten or more. The V call is TRBV10-2, the J call TRBJ2-3, with 7 positions matching TRBD2. The germline V gene encodes CDR1 WSHSY and CDR2 SAAADI. The V and J ends lost 11 bases and 1 base, in that order; junction bases with no gene match: 12. The CDR3 is 15 amino acids. DNA for the CDR3: TGCGCCGTGCGCGTAAGCGGGATGCGCACAGATACGCAGTATTTT. This sequence encodes CAVRVSGMRTDTQYF.

Many counts were recorded for this clonotype. V usage is TRBV2 and J usage is TRBJ2-1; 14 positions match TRBD2. The junction had 13 bases not matched to a gene; V was cut back by 7 bases and J by 5 bases. The CDR3 has 18 residues. Looked up from germline, CDR1 is SNHLY and CDR2 is FYNNEI. The CDR3, as DNA: TGTGCCAGCACCTTTAGACCCGGGACTAGCGGGGGCAACAATGAGCAGTTCTTC. This translates into CASTFRPGTSGGNNEQFF.

With regard to this clonotype: A single base is all that separates this from a far larger clone, so a read error is likely. V gene TRBV18 combines with J gene TRBJ2-1; D is unclear. Trimming cost V 6 bases and J 10 bases, with 16 bases left between them. Germline V gene lookup returns CDR1 KGHSH and CDR2 LQKENI. This CDR3 is 13 amino acids long. The CDR3 region is CASSGYDVYEQFF. CDR3 nucleotide sequence: TGTGCCAGCTCGGGCTACGACGTCTACGAGCAGTTCTTC.

The DNA of the CDR3 is TGTGCCAGCAGCTCTACCGGGACAGGGGGCACGATTGGTGGCTACACCTTC. It encodes CASSSTGTGGTIGGYTF. The V and J genes are TRBV5-6 and TRBJ1-2, with TRBD1 identical over 12 bases. CDR3 size: 17 residues. The germline V gene encodes CDR1 SGHDT and CDR2 YYEEEE. J gave up 7 bases and V 3 bases, and 13 bases lay outside the gene matches.

This clonotype was detected ten times or more. CDR3 bases: TGTGCCAGCAGCTTAGTGGCGGGGAGACAGGGCGGGACCCAGTACTTC. It yields the protein CASSLVAGRQGGTQYF. This chain connects TRBV7-2 to TRBJ2-5; D possibly corresponds to TRBD1 (7 bases). The CDR3 consists of 16 residues. The V and J ends lost 1 base and 7 bases respectively, with 19 bases between them. In germline, CDR1 is SGHTA, CDR2 FQGNSA.

This clonotype was picked up many times. The chain joins TRBV7-3 to TRBJ2-3, with D possibly called TRBD1 or TRBD2 (6 bases each). The V end lost 2 bases, the J end lost 4 bases, and 10 bases lay between the germline ends. Germline assignment: CDR1 SGHTA and CDR2 FQGTGA. The CDR3 totals 14 residues. The CDR3, as DNA: TGTGCCAGCAGCTTAGCAGGGGAGGCAGATACGCAGTATTTT. This codes for CASSLAGEADTQYF.

This clonotype has ten or more counts. The chain couples TRBV24-1 to TRBJ2-1; TRBD1 agrees at 8 bases. The J segment lost 3 bases and the V segment lost 3 bases, leaving 6 bases of the junction unmatched. CDR1 KGHDR and CDR2 SFDVKD come from the germline V gene. CDR3 length: 16 amino acids. The CDR3 sequence is CATSDQRTGFYNEQFF. The CDR3 DNA reads as TGTGCCACCAGTGATCAGAGGACAGGGTTCTACAATGAGCAGTTCTTC.

This clonotype has ten or more counts. V usage is TRBV11-1 and J usage is TRBJ2-4; no reliable D call. Trimming shortened V by 0 bases and J by 8 bases, and 8 bases separated the two germline ends. This CDR3 spans 13 amino acids. CDR1 is SGHAT and CDR2 is FQDESV in the germline V gene (reference sequence). As DNA, the CDR3 is TGTGCCAGCAGCTTAGCTGGTTTGGACATTCAGTACTTC. Amino acid sequence: CASSLAGLDIQYF.